This entry is about one T cell receptor (beta chain). Measured with immunoSEQ multiplex PCR; TCRdb has only the in-frame clones, and not every one. The profile covers 180,000 or so clones, with approximately 85% appearing a single time and 8.2% taken by the ten largest. The sample is drawn from a study of blood T cell repertoires in COVID-19. The trim removed 4 bases at V and 4 bases at J, leaving 8 bases unmatched. CDR1 and CDR2 (germline): MGHRA, YSYEKL. The CDR3 has 15 residues. Input material: peripheral blood. V gene TRBV4-1 combines with J gene TRBJ2-5; 8 positions match TRBD1. The clonotype was recovered from a woman aged 55-69 years with acute or convalescent COVID-19. The CDR3 spells CASSLSGQGAETQYF. DNA for the CDR3: TGCGCCAGCAGCCTCTCCGGACAGGGCGCAGAGACCCAGTACTTC.